This TCR beta chain was sequenced for a study of cytomegalovirus exposure and HLA in healthy donors. In the study overall: Sequencing of about 200 million T cells in an earlier analysis found 100 million to 140 million unique TCR beta sequences.

Primers for the PCR totalled 60 Vbeta and 13 Jbeta. The assay was immunoSEQ multiplex PCR, and TCRdb's table has in-frame clones only and misses some. This table holds under 200,000 clones, roughly 65% found once. This clone has a handful of counts. From germline, CDR1 is SQVTM and CDR2 ANQGSEA. V was clipped by 6 bases and J by 3 bases, with 17 bases between them. The CDR3 extends over 14 amino acids. The sample comprised PBMCs. This chain joins TRBV29-1 and TRBJ1-1; D might be TRBD1 (5 bases). This receptor was taken from a woman aged 18-29 years in good health and CMV-seropositive. CDR3 residues: CSVTLAGRDTEAFF. The CDR3 DNA sequence: TGCAGCGTAACCCTGGCAGGGCGTGACACTGAAGCTTTCTTT. Complete variable domain (other parts from reference TRBV29-1 and TRBJ1-1): SAVISQKPSRDICQRGTSLTIQCQVDSQVTMMFWYRQQPGQSLTLIATANQGSEATYESGFVIDKFPISRPNLTFSTLTVSNMSPEDSSIYLCSVTLAGRDTEAFFGQGTRLTVV.